The 12 T cell receptor beta chains below come from one sample, sequenced in a study of PD-1 blockade in mismatch repair-deficient tumors. The protocol was immunoSEQ multiplex PCR, while the TCRdb copy is restricted to in-frame clones and leaves out a portion. This sample yields some 51,000 clones, of which about 85% are seen a single time; roughly 8% belongs to the top ten. The material sequenced was peripheral blood, taken roughly 21 weeks after starting pembrolizumab. All receptors come from an adult with mismatch repair-deficient cancer.

This clone has just one count. J is TRBJ1-3 and V is TRBV10-1; D gene ambiguous. Trimming took off 8 bases at V and 2 bases at J, with 13 bases between the two ends. The CDR3 totals 14 residues. The germline CDR1 and CDR2 sequences are WNHNN and SYGVQD (reference sequence). CDR3 loop: CASVGQLPGNTIYF. The CDR3 DNA reads as TGCGCCAGCGTAGGGCAGTTACCTGGAAACACCATATATTTT.

This clone was seen a single time. The chain links TRBV19 to TRBJ2-5, with 7 nucleotides matching TRBD1. J lost 2 bases, V lost 5 bases, and 5 bases had no gene match. Germline CDR1 and CDR2: LNHDA and SQIVND (reference sequence). There are 14 residues in the CDR3. CDR3 residues: CASSPPGQQETQYF. For the CDR3, the DNA is TGTGCCAGTAGTCCGCCGGGACAGCAAGAGACCCAGTACTTC.

J is TRBJ1-1 and V is TRBV5-1; D perhaps matches TRBD1 (5 bases). The CDR3 totals 15 residues. The V end was cut by 3 bases, the J end by 6 bases, with 18 bases between. Germline V gene lookup returns CDR1 SGHRS and CDR2 YFSETQ. The CDR3 spells CASSYQDPAGAEAFF. The DNA of the CDR3 is TGCGCCAGCAGCTACCAGGACCCCGCGGGGGCTGAAGCTTTCTTT.

This clone was picked up one time. The chain is built from TRBV7-8 and TRBJ2-1, with TRBD2 matching over 11 bases. Germline V gives CDR1 SGHVS, CDR2 FQNEAQ. This CDR3 contains 16 residues. V shed 4 bases, J shed 9 bases, and the junction held 11 bases outside the gene matches. For the CDR3, the DNA is TGTGCCAGCAGCTCGCAGACTAGCGGGGAGACGCGTGAGCAGTTCTTC. This codes for CASSSQTSGETREQFF.

The gene calls are TRBV21-1 and TRBJ1-5; no check of the table's D call, TRBD1, against the DNA was made. TRBV21-1 constitutes a pseudogene. The CDR3 contains 17 residues. CDR3 in DNA: TGTGCCAGCGCATTACGGGACAGGGGACGAAGAGATCAGCCCCAGCATTTT. As protein: CASALRDRGRRDQPQHF.

This sequence joins TRBV2 and TRBJ2-7; D gene ambiguous. The CDR3 runs to 13 residues. In germline, CDR1 is SNHLY, CDR2 FYNNEI. V lost 1 base and J lost 3, with 7 bases in between. Here the CDR3 reads CASSEGANYEQYF. The CDR3 DNA reads as TGTGCCAGCAGTGAAGGGGCCAACTACGAGCAGTACTTC.

This sequence joins TRBV13 and TRBJ2-1; 7 bases align to TRBD2. V trimming: 0 bases; J trimming: 7 bases; junction bases outside the gene matches: 3. Germline V CDR1 and CDR2: PRHDT, FYEKMQ (reference sequence). The CDR3 sequence is 14 residues long. The CDR3 coding sequence is TGTGCCAGCAGCTTAGGCTGGGGGGGGAATGAGCAGTTCTTC. It is translated as CASSLGWGGNEQFF.

This rearrangement joins TRBV9 to TRBJ1-4; 7 bases fit TRBD1. With V trimmed by 4 bases and J by 7 bases, 10 bases remained unmatched. This CDR3 has 15 amino acids. Germline V gives CDR1 SGDLS, CDR2 YYNGEE. The DNA of the CDR3 is TGTGCCAGCAGCATCGGACCGGGACAGACTGAAAAACTGTTTTTT. It specifies CASSIGPGQTEKLFF.

V usage is TRBV7-2 and J usage is TRBJ2-2, with 11 bases matching TRBD2. Looked up from germline, CDR1 is SGHTA and CDR2 is FQGNSA. The CDR3 extends over 18 amino acids. The junction had 10 bases not matched to a gene; V was cut back by 1 base and J by 6 bases. CDR3: CASSLVSLAGGVAGELFF. CDR3 sequence (DNA): TGTGCCAGCAGCTTAGTGAGCTTAGCGGGAGGGGTAGCCGGGGAGCTGTTTTTT.

The chain couples TRBV11-1 to TRBJ2-3; TRBD1 might be the D (5 bases). V was cut by 4 bases and J by 4 bases, with 12 bases left in between. Germline V gene lookup returns CDR1 SGHAT and CDR2 FQDESV (reference sequence). The CDR3 extends over 14 amino acids. The chain's CDR3 is CASSSDKEPDTQYF. The CDR3 nucleotides read TGTGCCAGCAGCTCGGACAAAGAACCAGATACGCAGTATTTT.

The rearrangement joins TRBV6-5 to TRBJ2-1; D is possibly TRBD1 (6 bases). CDR3 length equals 16 residues. Germline V gene lookup returns CDR1 MNHEY and CDR2 SVGAGI. The V and J ends lost 2 bases and 4 bases respectively, with 15 bases between them. The CDR3 region has the DNA TGTGCCAGCAGTTACACCGACAGGCGTATATACAATGAGCAGTTCTTC. Its translation: CASSYTDRRIYNEQFF.

The chain combines TRBV5-4 with TRBJ1-4; D gene ambiguous. V was trimmed by 0 bases and J by 7 bases, leaving 10 bases between them. Per the germline V gene, CDR1 is SGHNT and CDR2 is YYREEE (reference sequence). The CDR3 sequence is 14 residues long. The CDR3 DNA is TGTGCCAGCAGCTTGGACCCCGGGTCTGAAAAACTGTTTTTT. This sequence encodes CASSLDPGSEKLFF.